These 26 T cell receptor beta chains were sequenced from one sample in a study of T cells in localized non-small cell lung cancer. TCRdb's table, derived via immunoSEQ multiplex PCR, lists solely in-frame clones and lacks some. Of around 25,000 clones in the sample, roughly 90% were seen once. Sequencing used peripheral blood, obtained before any cancer treatment. These receptors came from a woman between 40 and 69 years old with stage I lung adenocarcinoma.

The rearrangement links TRBV29-1 to TRBJ1-2; D call uncertain. In germline, CDR1 is SQVTM, CDR2 ANQGSEA. There are 15 residues in the CDR3. Trimming cost V 7 bases and J 0 bases, with 18 bases left between them. The CDR3 nucleotides are TGCAGCGCGGGCCCCCAAGTGAGAGCTAACTATGGCTACACCTTC. It encodes CSAGPQVRANYGYTF.

The V call is TRBV5-1, the J call TRBJ2-5, with no clear D. The CDR3 consists of 14 residues. Trimming took off 4 bases at V and 1 base at J, with 11 bases between the two ends. Germline CDR1 SGHRS, CDR2 YFSETQ. CDR3 DNA: TGCGCCAGCAGCCGTATGGCGGCCCAAGAGACCCAGTACTTC. Its translation is CASSRMAAQETQYF.

The V call is TRBV2, the J call TRBJ2-5, with D unclear. V was clipped by 7 bases and J by 5 bases, with 8 bases between them. Germline-derived CDR1 and CDR2 are SNHLY and FYNNEI. The CDR3 covers 11 residues. This CDR3 reads CASTDRETQYF. Written as DNA, the CDR3 is TGTGCCAGCACCGACCGGGAGACCCAGTACTTC.

The chain recombines TRBV18 with TRBJ2-1, with TRBD1 matching over 8 bases. After removal of 3 bases from V and 0 bases from J, the junction contained 7 bases not matched to a gene. From germline, CDR1 is KGHSH and CDR2 LQKENI. The CDR3 contains 17 residues. The CDR3 sequence: CASSPSPGQDSYNEQFF. CDR3 sequence (DNA): TGTGCCAGCTCACCTTCCCCGGGACAGGACTCCTACAATGAGCAGTTCTTC.

The rearrangement uses TRBV2 and TRBJ2-1; 14 bases map to TRBD2. Germline V gene sequence: CDR1 SNHLY, CDR2 FYNNEI. The CDR3 loop spans 17 amino acids. J lost 9 bases, V lost 8 bases, and 15 bases had no gene match. CDR3 nucleotide sequence: TGTGCCAGCCGAGGGACTAGCGGGAGTGGGCCAGGAAGTGAGCAGTTCTTC. Translation: CASRGTSGSGPGSEQFF.

This chain links TRBV25-1 with TRBJ2-1; D is unresolved. V lost 2 bases and J 10 bases, leaving 12 bases between the germline ends. CDR1 is MGHDK and CDR2 is SYGVNS in the germline V gene. CDR3 length: 13 residues. The CDR3 spells CASSEAWGKEQFF. The CDR3 DNA reads as TGTGCCAGCAGTGAAGCGTGGGGAAAGGAGCAGTTCTTC. Together with reference TRBV25-1 and TRBJ2-1, the CDR3 gives the full variable domain: EADIYQTPRYLVIGTGKKITLECSQTMGHDKMYWYQQDPGMELHLIHYSYGVNSTEKGDLSSESTVSRIRTEHFPLTLESARPSHTSQYLCASSEAWGKEQFFGPGTRLTVL.

The V gene is TRBV10-3, the J gene TRBJ2-1; 7 positions agree with TRBD2. Germline CDR1 ENHRY, CDR2 SYGVKD. The CDR3 is 16 residues long. The V and J ends lost 3 bases and 0 bases, in that order; junction bases with no gene match: 5. The CDR3 loop is CAISDQRGSSYNEQFF. DNA of the CDR3: TGTGCCATCAGTGATCAGCGGGGCAGCTCCTACAATGAGCAGTTCTTC.

CDR3 residues: CASSYSGVTQETQYF. Here the CDR3 DNA reads TGTGCCAGCAGTTACTCTGGTGTAACCCAAGAGACCCAGTACTTC. The chain uses TRBV6-6 and TRBJ2-5; D ambiguous. V was clipped by 0 bases and J by 1 base, with 9 bases between them. CDR1 and CDR2 (germline): MNHNY, SVGAGI (reference sequence). The CDR3 is 15 amino acids.

V and J are TRBV18 and TRBJ2-5; D might be TRBD1 (6 bases). The CDR3 has 14 residues. Trimming stripped 2 bases from V and 5 bases from J, with 12 bases between. Germline V gene lookup returns CDR1 KGHSH and CDR2 LQKENI. This CDR3 is CASSPSRGGETQYF. CDR3 DNA: TGTGCCAGCTCACCATCCAGGGGTGGCGAGACCCAGTACTTC.

The chain joins TRBV2 to TRBJ1-1, with D possibly TRBD1 on 6 matching bases. Trimming took off 3 bases at V and 4 bases at J, with 12 bases between the two ends. Germline V gene sequence: CDR1 SNHLY, CDR2 FYNNEI. The CDR3 length is 14 residues. The CDR3 is CASSDLRGGTEAFF. The CDR3 nucleotides read TGTGCCAGCAGTGATTTAAGAGGGGGCACTGAAGCTTTCTTT.

The chain links TRBV19 to TRBJ2-1, with TRBD2 matching 9 bases. V shed 1 base and J 2 bases; nucleotides not matched to a gene: 3. The CDR3 is 16 residues long. Germline values: CDR1 LNHDA, CDR2 SQIVND (reference sequence). This CDR3 is CASSIGASGAYNEQFF. In DNA, the CDR3 is TGTGCCAGTAGTATAGGGGCTAGCGGGGCCTACAATGAGCAGTTCTTC.

The chain combines TRBV7-6 with TRBJ2-1; the match to TRBD1 covers 7 bases. The CDR3 contains 13 residues. Losses at the gene ends were 2 bases for V and 8 bases for J; bases not matched to a gene: 3. Germline V CDR1 and CDR2: SGHVS, FNYEAQ. This CDR3 is CASSLNRGDEQFF. The DNA for the CDR3 is TGTGCCAGCAGCTTAAACAGGGGCGATGAGCAGTTCTTC.

This clone has a single count. V usage is TRBV19 and J usage is TRBJ1-2; possible D gene TRBD1, 5 bases. Germline-derived CDR1 and CDR2 are LNHDA and SQIVND (reference sequence). The V end lost 9 bases, the J end lost 5 bases, and 28 bases lay between the germline ends. This CDR3 comprises 17 residues. The CDR3 reads CARSLFMRRGGGYGYTF. CDR3 DNA: TGTGCCAGATCCCTCTTTATGAGGAGGGGCGGGGGATATGGCTACACCTTC.

The chain links TRBV10-1 to TRBJ2-5; possibly TRBD1 for D (7 bases). The CDR3 length is 16 residues. V lost 5 bases to trimming and J lost 5 bases, with 21 bases between them. Per the germline V gene, CDR1 is WNHNN and CDR2 is SYGVQD (reference sequence). The CDR3 DNA is TGCGCCAGCAGTCCTGGCGGGACAGTTCCGGGGGAGACCCAGTACTTC. Residues: CASSPGGTVPGETQYF.

The genes are TRBV18 and TRBJ1-5, with D perhaps matching TRBD1 (6 bases). Germline V gene lookup returns CDR1 KGHSH and CDR2 LQKENI. Trimming removed 3 bases at V and 3 bases at J, with 9 bases between. This CDR3 contains 14 residues. The CDR3 loop reads CASSPDRLNQPQHF. As DNA, the CDR3 is TGTGCCAGCTCACCCGACAGGCTCAATCAGCCCCAGCATTTT.

The chain carries TRBV5-1 and TRBJ2-7, with unresolved D. With 4 bases removed from V and 5 bases from J, the gap between germline ends came to 19 bases. This CDR3 spans 15 amino acids. Germline CDR1 and CDR2: SGHRS and YFSETQ. The DNA of the CDR3 is TGCGCCAGCAGCGCAGGACCGAAGAGGTACGACGAGCAGTACTTC. Residues: CASSAGPKRYDEQYF. Complete variable domain (other parts from reference TRBV5-1 and TRBJ2-7): KAGVTQTPRYLIKTRGQQVTLSCSPISGHRSVSWYQQTPGQGLQFLFEYFSETQRNKGNFPGRFSGRQFSNSRSEMNVSTLELGDSALYLCASSAGPKRYDEQYFGPGTRLTVT.

The genes are TRBV7-9 and TRBJ2-6; no firm D call. The V end was cut by 2 bases, the J end by 4 bases, with 9 bases between. Germline assignment: CDR1 SEHNR and CDR2 FQNEAQ (reference sequence). This CDR3 is built from 15 residues. Written as DNA, the CDR3 is TGTGCCAGCAGCTTAATAGGGTTAGGGGCCAACGTCCTGACTTTC. Translated: CASSLIGLGANVLTF.

This chain links TRBV23-1 with TRBJ2-3; the D is unclear. TRBV23-1 belongs to the ORF category, with a function that is uncertain. The V and J ends lost 0 bases and 2 bases respectively, with 18 bases between them. The CDR3 has 18 residues. In nucleotides, the CDR3 is TGCGCCAGCAGTCAATCAGCCGTACCACAGCCCTTCACAGATACGCAGTATTTT. Translating it yields CASSQSAVPQPFTDTQYF.

The table lists this clone with a count of one. The chain is built from TRBV10-3 and TRBJ2-7; D is tentatively TRBD1 or TRBD2 (6 bases each). The CDR3 length is 17 residues. Germline V lookup: CDR1 ENHRY, CDR2 SYGVKD. Trimming stripped 11 bases from V and 3 bases from J, with 29 bases between. The CDR3: CASAGTGYRGQNYEQYF. As DNA, the CDR3 is TGTGCCTCGGCGGGGACCGGGTATAGGGGACAAAACTACGAGCAGTACTTC.

V usage is TRBV4-1 and J usage is TRBJ2-7, with 8 bases identical to TRBD2. Losses at the gene ends were 1 base for V and 4 bases for J; bases not matched to a gene: 6. Germline V lookup: CDR1 MGHRA, CDR2 YSYEKL. The CDR3 has 15 residues. CDR3 coding DNA: TGCGCCAGCAGCCAAGTGGTAGCGGGACTTTACGAGCAGTACTTC. Translating it yields CASSQVVAGLYEQYF.

The chain has TRBV30 and TRBJ1-1, with a weak D call TRBD1 (6 bases). Germline assignment: CDR1 GTSNPN and CDR2 SVGIG (reference sequence). This CDR3 has 16 amino acids. Deletions cut 7 bases from V and 3 bases from J, with 24 bases between. CDR3 in DNA: TGTGCCTCCCGTGGGGGGCTCAGGCGTGTGGACACTGAAGCTTTCTTT. Residues: CASRGGLRRVDTEAFF.

The chain links TRBV2 to TRBJ2-3; no reliable D call. Germline V CDR1 and CDR2: SNHLY, FYNNEI. The length of the CDR3 is 15 residues. Trimming removed 3 bases from V and 0 bases from J, with 10 bases in between. CDR3 coding DNA: TGTGCCAGCAGTGAGGCGGCCCCTAGCACAGATACGCAGTATTTT. As protein: CASSEAAPSTDTQYF.

In its sample, this clone was seen a few times. Other DNA sequences within the sample encode an identical CDR3. The V gene is TRBV11-2, the J gene TRBJ1-2; D call uncertain. CDR3 size: 13 residues. Germline values: CDR1 SGHAT, CDR2 FQNNGV. V was pared by 4 bases and J by 4 bases, with 10 bases between. The CDR3 is CASSSDGVYGYTF. CDR3 DNA: TGTGCCAGCAGCTCTGATGGTGTCTATGGCTACACCTTC.

The rearrangement links TRBV6-7 to TRBJ1-1, with 7 positions matching TRBD1. TRBV6-7 is sorted into the ORF group, with uncertain function. V gave up 8 bases and J gave up 2 bases; unmatched junction bases: 11. The CDR3 runs to 15 residues. CDR3 residues: CASVKTGEVNTEAFF. The CDR3 DNA sequence: TGTGCCAGCGTAAAAACAGGGGAGGTAAACACTGAAGCTTTCTTT.

The V and J genes are TRBV23-1 and TRBJ2-5; D is perhaps TRBD2 (5 bases). TRBV23-1 is an ORF for which the function is uncertain. Trimming took 3 bases from V and 4 from J, leaving 15 bases between them. CDR3 size: 15 residues. The CDR3: CASSHPGLSRETQYF. In nucleotides, the CDR3 is TGCGCCAGCAGTCATCCCGGACTTAGTAGAGAGACCCAGTACTTC.

The rearrangement joins TRBV4-1 to TRBJ1-5; a possible D gene is TRBD1 (6 bases). V lost 0 bases and J 11 bases, leaving 11 bases between the germline ends. The CDR3 runs 13 residues. Looked up from germline, CDR1 is MGHRA and CDR2 is YSYEKL. CDR3 DNA: TGCGCCAGCAGCCAAGAATGGGGGGACACCCAGCATTTT. It codes for CASSQEWGDTQHF.